This TCR beta chain emerged from a study of cytomegalovirus exposure and HLA in healthy donors (dated by TCRdb to 2016 to 2017). Concerning the study at large: According to an earlier analysis of a few hundred of the donors, about 190 million T cells yielded some 120 million unique TCR beta sequences and about 300 Gb of sequence data. All discovery cohort repertoires had been generated on a single sequencing platform. In an earlier analysis of 587 of the donors, high-throughput TCR beta sequencing was used to judge whether each TCR beta V gene segment behaved as functional or pseudogenic. Of the 398 genotyped donors, over 80% were placed in the genetic ancestry cluster associated with self-reported Caucasian donors. The study aimed to test whether cataloging public T cell receptors could reveal signatures of past pathogen exposure. Besides the first cohort of some 670 subjects, a separate validation cohort made up of 120 different subjects was used. The number of donors typed differed by locus, with 629-630 for A, B, C, DRB1 and DQB1, around 500 for DQA1, approximately 580 for DPA1, and around 460 for DPB1. A later genetic analysis took genome-wide SNP genotypes for about 55% of the 666 donors and used that subset as a discovery cohort. Rather than using new phenotypic data, the later analysis identified candidate immune exposures from TCR beta sequences and from how often those sequences occurred across donors. Roughly five DR-DQ haplotypes were treated as single units for association and clustering because of strong linkage in the cohort. The study combined high-throughput TCR immunosequencing, statistical association of individual TCRs with disease status, and machine learning to predict cytomegalovirus infection status. Among around 400 genotyped donors of the cohort, an average of 235,054 unique TCR beta nucleotide sequences were sequenced per donor, about a sixth of them non-productive. Alongside the repertoire data, information on donor age, sex, ethnicity and CMV serostatus was compiled. The T cell repertoires of 670 or so subjects were profiled by immunosequencing and related to cytomegalovirus serostatus. Both class I and class II loci were covered by HLA typing, at four-digit resolution. To study patterns of TCR occurrence, a later analysis re-analyzed previously published TCR beta repertoires from 500 to 850 donors and added high-resolution HLA genotyping. Around 320 gigabases of sequencing data and approximately 85 million unique TCR sequences were included in an early release covering about 620 HLA-typed donors.

Preparation of the library involved the immunoSEQ multiplex PCR assay. The multiplex PCR relied on a mix of 60 forward primers for TCR Vbeta segments and 13 reverse primers for TCR Jbeta segments. Amplification of the CDR3 region of rearranged TCR beta genes was performed with a multiplex PCR assay on genomic DNA. The Illumina HiSeq System was used to sequence the amplified TCR beta libraries as 87-base-pair reads. In the original analysis: Across the 670 or so repertoires, a later analysis counted some 80 million unique TCR beta chains, roughly 11 million of which were shared by at least two donors. Raw reads were error-corrected and collapsed into unique sequences with a nearest-neighbor algorithm that merged closely related sequences to remove PCR and sequencing errors. V, D and J gene segments were assigned by aligning CDR3 sequences to IMGT reference sequences. For a sequence to be retained, a match of at least six nucleotides was required to both a V gene segment and a J gene segment. Rearrangements were classified as productive when the CDR3 lacked stop codons and remained in frame with V and J, and all other rearrangements were classified as non-productive. Following IMGT convention, CDR3 was defined as the stretch from the second conserved V-encoded cysteine up to the conserved J-encoded phenylalanine. In an earlier analysis of more than 550 of the donors, sequences lacking an unambiguous match to a single V gene segment were excluded. An earlier analysis of over 450 of the donors classified V segments as functional when productive rearrangements were above 56.7% and as segregating when the standard deviation between donors was above 5%. A statistical classification framework was developed to diagnose cytomegalovirus status using the catalog of TCR beta chain sequences. V and J gene assignment, in a later analysis, came from comparing TCR nucleotide sequences with IMGT/GENE-DB human TR gene sequences. In a later analysis, CDR3 sequences and most-parsimonious VDJ recombination scenarios were assigned using the TCRdist pipeline. In a later analysis, each TCR beta chain was defined by its CDR3 amino acid sequence together with its V-gene family, and reads without a unique V-gene family were excluded. As a way to deal with suspected cross-contamination and a sequencing artifact, a later analysis dropped 592 nucleotide sequences that were highly shared and had low generation probability. For each public chain, a later analysis derived a clonal expansion index from normalized ranks of inferred template counts within each repertoire. Generation probabilities in a later analysis came from a VDJ recombination model fitted to out-of-frame rearrangements, and those results were checked against IGoR. In a later analysis, TCR-TCR, TCR-HLA and TCR-CMV co-occurrence was scored with hypergeometric tests, and a repertoire-size bias correction was applied to TCR pairs. In a later analysis, false discovery rates were estimated by permuting HLA or CMV assignments 20 times. A later analysis grouped co-occurring TCRs with DBSCAN, adding TCRdist sequence similarity when clustering within HLA-allele-positive subsets. Repertoires with fewer than 30,000 or more than 120,000 public chains, plus five repertoires with anomalous nucleotide sharing, were excluded from co-occurrence clustering. This is the immuneACCESS table as TCRdb keeps it, with only in-frame sequences that have V and J called. A part of the clones is gone; compared with another copy, unresolved V genes explain less than half, and the rest is unexplained. V and J calls and clone size are those listed in that table; D and trimming were worked out from the DNA. This sample comprises 150,000 to 180,000 clones, around 80% of them detected only once. The ten largest clones take up 10% to 15% of the sample.

Of note for this clone: Its antigen is still unknown. Base quality data are lacking; no much larger clone is found one base away.

In total, roughly 710 healthy bone marrow donors made up the cohort. All cohort members were sampled while nominally healthy, although unrecorded immune exposures were likely present. The donor tested CMV seropositive and was one of the 289 seropositive cohort members. Each donor provided a peripheral blood sample, and peripheral blood mononuclear cells were used for TCR beta sequencing. The Qiagen DNeasy Blood Extraction Kit was used to extract genomic DNA from the blood cell samples. Results the study describes overall, beyond this receptor: At a false discovery rate of 0.05, a later analysis linked under 20,000 TCR beta sequences to specific HLA alleles. A later analysis found that most CMV-associated TCR beta chains appeared HLA-restricted, with HLA associations seemingly driven largely by CMV exposure. In this cohort, only TCR beta chains were sequenced, and detectable features were limited by the absence of alpha or paired-chain data. Because HLA typing was unavailable for some donors at each locus, only the typed subset was used in association tests. A later genetic analysis associated a missense DCLRE1C variant with V-gene and J-gene trimming of TCR beta chains, and an independent cohort replicated the association. In a later analysis, several top co-occurrence clusters were reported to appear linked to parvovirus B19, influenza, CMV and Epstein-Barr virus. A group of highly shared sequence variants was considered likely to be a technical artifact of the sequencing pipeline. According to the authors, the approach could potentially be generalized to other disease states and immunological phenotypes. A further reported finding was that TCR beta sequences accurately predicted the HLA-A and HLA-B alleles for most subjects in the first cohort. A later analysis found that HLA-associated TCR beta chains were more clonally expanded and had lower generation probabilities than equally common non-associated chains. In vitro tests confirmed that a few of the cytomegalovirus-associated TCR beta chains recognize cytomegalovirus antigens. In a later genetic analysis, fewer N-insertions in productive TCRs were reported among donors in an Asian-associated ancestry cluster than the approximately 710-donor mean. A total of around 150 TCR beta chains were listed by the study as associated with cytomegalovirus. In a later analysis, the rate of TCR association differed among HLA loci, with DRB1 alleles having the most associated TCRs and HLA-C alleles having the fewest. The classifier was reported to diagnose cytomegalovirus status with high specificity and sensitivity in both the original cohort and the validation cohort. Correlated functional status among segregating V segments might reflect linkage disequilibrium, but an unknown experimental factor could not be ruled out. Presence/absence analyses assumed roughly uniform sequencing depth across donors, an assumption that may not hold. The earlier analysis of fewer than 750 of the donors excluded about 16 rarely observed V segments, including chromosome 9 orphons, because counts were too low. When HLA alleles, especially DR and DQ, strongly co-occurred, TCR associations were difficult to assign to individual alleles. While some public TCRs were present in many individuals, most TCR sequences turned up only very rarely across donors. The only immune exposure information available for the cohort was CMV serostatus. In an earlier analysis of 587 of the donors, most TCR beta V segments appeared in productive rearrangements about 87% or about 30% of the time, broadly matching IMGT annotations.

Sequencing was performed on PBMCs. The receptor's source is a man aged 25 to 40 in good health and CMV-seropositive.

CDR3 protein: CASSGLGTEQFF. The nucleotides read TGTGCCAGCAGCGGACTAGGCACTGAGCAGTTCTTC. The V gene is TRBV7-2 and the J gene is TRBJ2-1, and 7 bases in between align with TRBD2. According to the germline V gene, CDR1 reads SGHTA and CDR2 reads FQGNSA. Including cysteine and phenylalanine, the CDR3 has 12 amino acids. Only CDR3 DNA remains: 36 bases, in frame from the first base. Clipping removes 5 bases from V and 9 bases from J, with 4 as the unmatched junction base count.